This T cell receptor beta chain appears in the sequencing data of a study of human T cells and chemical hapten exposure. Study at large: Diphenylcyclopropenone, dosed weekly to the scalp, was given to patients throughout the approximately 25-week study. Study-level points and caveats: Expanded TCRs clustered into significantly more large CDR3 similarity groups than controls, the analysis revealed. Sensitizing to DPC left TCRs with a frequency above 1 in 1000 unaltered.

In its sample, this clonotype was seen a few times. Its antigen is still unknown. TCRdb itself ran the RACE reads through MiXCR, one entry per CDR3 protein. Altogether 95,000 or so distinct CDR3 sequences are present, roughly 10% being singletons, with the ten largest covering roughly 3.1%. The time point here: patch test 2, 6 weeks after DPC sensitization. As to treatment: therapeutic diphenylcyclopropenone sensitization with weekly scalp DPC. Germline CDR1 and CDR2: MDHEN and SYDVKM. Trimming stripped 8 bases from V and 5 bases from J, with 11 bases between. This CDR3 comprises 12 residues. The TCR was taken from a woman aged 40 to 50 with alopecia areata. Some clones in this sample may be carry-over from other donors' samples. The chain links TRBV28 to TRBJ2-3, with D possibly being TRBD2 (6 bases). The sequencing used whole blood, collected in connection with sensitization to the hapten diphenylcyclopropenone (DPC). The CDR3 DNA follows: TGTGCCAGCGGCTCGACTAGAGATACGCAGTATTTT. It is translated as CASGSTRDTQYF.